This T cell receptor (beta chain) appears in the sequencing data of a study of shared clonotypes between healthy human individuals. Study-wide context: CD4 naive cells filled three plates per donor, CD4 memory three, CD8 naive two and CD8 memory one.

This CDR3 has 13 residues. Deletions cut 0 bases from V and 2 bases from J, with 5 bases between. Germline V CDR1 and CDR2: SGHNT, YYREEE (reference sequence). Donors included only healthy HIV-negative adults lacking recent acute infections or vaccinations. A note on this clone: Antigen unknown.

Libraries were prepared by immunoSEQ multiplex PCR; TCRdb keeps only in-frame clonotypes and omits some of them. In the table there are 950,000 to 1,300,000 clones, 70% to 80% of which are singletons. Whole-study findings and limits: Despite large depth, sorted-subset datasets appeared incompletely sequenced. Sampling covered nothing but blood. Tissue TCR repertoires likely differ from those found in blood.

The chain uses TRBV5-4 and TRBJ1-1, with D unresolved. This sequence originates from a man in his late teens or twenties in good health. Input material: memory CD4+ T cells sorted from blood. This sample's subset: CD45RA-negative fraction. The CDR3 is CASSLGFNTEAFF. The CDR3, as DNA: TGTGCCAGCAGCTTGGGGTTCAACACTGAAGCTTTCTTT.